This is a list of T cell receptor beta chains from one sample in a study of blood T cell repertoires in COVID-19. The data were produced by immunoSEQ multiplex PCR, yet TCRdb's version contains in-frame clones alone and is incomplete. The data hold approximately 210,000 clones, with approximately 79% observed a single time. The specimen sequenced was peripheral blood. These receptors were taken from a human donor in a cohort sampled during active COVID-19. The CDR3 runs from the conserved cysteine through the conserved F or W. D genes are given only for firm matches. Not all rows give a size; the values are once, few, many and, for expanded clones, a class.

J gene,D gene,clone size,V gene,CDR3 protein,CDR3 DNA
TRBJ2-7,TRBD1,-,TRBV19,CASSISWAGDSAYEQYF,TGTGCCAGTAGTATCTCATGGGCCGGGGACAGTGCCTACGAGCAGTACTTC
TRBJ2-7,TRBD1,few,TRBV3-1/TRBV3-2,CASSQWGQGADEQYF,TGTGCCAGCAGCCAATGGGGACAGGGGGCCGACGAGCAGTACTTC
TRBJ1-4,-,-,TRBV4-3,CASSPWDNNEKLFF,TGCGCCAGCAGCCCGTGGGACAATAATGAAAAACTGTTTTTT
TRBJ2-1,TRBD1,-,TRBV12-3/TRBV12-4,CASRGQIYNEQFF,TGTGCCAGCAGGGGACAGATCTACAATGAGCAGTTCTTC
TRBJ2-2,-,-,TRBV2,CASNPMRVHTGELFF,TGTGCCAGCAACCCGATGCGGGTTCACACCGGGGAGCTGTTTTTT
TRBJ1-5,-,-,TRBV7-2,CASSLERGQPQHF,TGTGCCAGCAGCTTAGAGAGAGGGCAGCCCCAGCATTTT
TRBJ2-3,-,-,TRBV7-2,CASSLGGYSTDTQYF,TGTGCCAGCAGCTTAGGCGGTTATAGCACAGATACGCAGTATTTT
TRBJ1-5,-,-,TRBV9,CASSSTPGDQPQHF,TGTGCCAGCAGCTCCACGCCAGGGGATCAGCCCCAGCATTTT
TRBJ1-4,-,once,TRBV7-8,CASSSRPGATNEKLFF,TGTGCCAGCAGCTCCCGTCCAGGTGCAACTAATGAAAAACTGTTTTTT
TRBJ1-4,TRBD1,-,TRBV9,CASSVYRGMGEKLFF,TGTGCCAGCAGCGTCTACAGGGGGATGGGTGAAAAACTGTTTTTT
TRBJ2-7,-,-,TRBV29-1,CSVEGDRNGEQYF,TGCAGCGTTGAAGGAGACAGAAACGGCGAGCAGTACTTC
TRBJ1-5,-,-,TRBV6-2/TRBV6-3,CASSYQGNQPQHF,TGTGCCAGCAGTTATCAGGGCAACCAGCCCCAGCATTTT
TRBJ1-4,-,-,TRBV9,CASSVWAGEPLGLEKLFF,TGTGCCAGCAGCGTATGGGCAGGGGAACCCCTCGGCCTTGAAAAACTGTTTTTT
TRBJ2-5,TRBD2,-,TRBV18,CASSPRGTSEETQYF,TGTGCCAGCTCACCACGAGGAACTAGCGAAGAGACCCAGTACTTC
TRBJ2-1,TRBD2,-,TRBV6-5,CASSSLAGGGTEQFF,TGTGCCAGCAGTTCACTAGCGGGAGGTGGCACTGAGCAGTTCTTC
TRBJ2-7,-,-,TRBV6-5,CATRVDLAPYEQYF,TGTGCGACTCGGGTTGATTTAGCCCCCTACGAGCAGTACTTC
TRBJ1-4,-,-,TRBV4-3,CASSPLPAQANNEKLFF,TGCGCCAGCAGCCCTCTCCCGGCCCAGGCAAATAATGAAAAACTGTTTTTT
TRBJ2-1,-,-,TRBV7-9,CASSLGEWNEQFF,TGTGCCAGCAGCTTAGGTGAGTGGAATGAGCAGTTCTTC
TRBJ2-7,TRBD1,once,TRBV19,CASSIGTGGFPYEQYF,TGTGCCAGTAGTATAGGGACAGGGGGCTTCCCCTACGAGCAGTACTTC
TRBJ2-7,TRBD1,once,TRBV5-1,CASSRLSGTGGLEQYF,TGCGCCAGCAGCCGACTCTCCGGGACAGGGGGCCTCGAGCAGTACTTC
TRBJ2-2,-,-,TRBV7-2,CASSLATTGELFF,TGTGCCAGCAGCTTAGCGACTACCGGGGAGCTGTTTTTT
TRBJ2-7,-,few,TRBV5-8,CASSLVSRATYEQYF,TGTGCCAGCAGCTTAGTATCCAGGGCAACCTACGAGCAGTACTTC
TRBJ2-7,TRBD2,-,TRBV5-1,CASSLGSGSSYEQYF,TGCGCCAGCAGCTTGGGCAGCGGGAGCTCCTACGAGCAGTACTTC
TRBJ2-7,-,-,TRBV30,CAWSEGTSMDYEQYF,TGTGCCTGGAGTGAAGGCACTAGCATGGATTACGAGCAGTACTTC
TRBJ2-7,TRBD2,few,TRBV19,CASSRGLARSYYEQYF,TGTGCCAGTAGTAGGGGACTAGCGAGGTCTTACTACGAGCAGTACTTC
TRBJ2-7,-,-,TRBV9,CASSGPGLKEQYF,TGTGCCAGCAGCGGCCCGGGACTCAAGGAGCAGTACTTC
TRBJ1-2,-,-,TRBV6-2/TRBV6-3,CASSYVENYGYTF,TGTGCCAGCAGTTACGTGGAGAACTATGGCTACACCTTC
TRBJ2-7,-,-,TRBV10-3,CAIGLLTGEQYF,TGTGCCATCGGACTTCTGACGGGCGAGCAGTACTTC
TRBJ2-3,TRBD1,-,TRBV15,CATSSPGTGIIGQYF,TGTGCCACCAGCTCACCCGGGACAGGGATAATTGGGCAGTATTTT
TRBJ1-5,-,-,TRBV15,CATSEGQGSQPQHF,TGTGCCACCAGCGAGGGTCAGGGGAGTCAGCCCCAGCATTTT
TRBJ2-3,TRBD2,-,TRBV5-1,CASSMSGRIPDTQYF,TGCGCCAGCAGTATGAGCGGGAGGATCCCAGATACGCAGTATTTT
TRBJ2-7,TRBD2,-,TRBV27,CASSREGYEQYF,TGTGCCAGCAGTAGGGAGGGCTACGAGCAGTACTTC
TRBJ2-3,TRBD2,-,TRBV29-1,CSEWTSGRGDTQYF,TGCAGCGAATGGACTAGCGGGAGGGGAGATACGCAGTATTTT
TRBJ2-7,TRBD2,many,TRBV9,CASSPQEAGAGGDEQYF,TGTGCCAGCAGCCCCCAGGAAGCGGGAGCAGGCGGGGACGAGCAGTACTTC
TRBJ2-1,TRBD2,once,TRBV4-1,CASSPTGLAGLSYNEQFF,TGCGCCAGCAGCCCCACAGGACTAGCGGGCCTCTCCTACAATGAGCAGTTCTTC
TRBJ2-5,TRBD1,-,TRBV29-1,CSATRGQGKETQYF,TGCAGCGCCACACGGGGACAGGGAAAAGAGACCCAGTACTTC
TRBJ2-7,TRBD1,-,TRBV18,CASSGGQGGAGEQYF,TGTGCCAGCTCCGGGGGACAGGGGGGAGCTGGCGAGCAGTACTTC
TRBJ2-1,TRBD2,-,TRBV25-1,CASSLAGGGYGEQFF,TGTGCCAGCAGTTTAGCGGGAGGCGGTTACGGTGAGCAGTTCTTC
TRBJ1-4,-,-,TRBV14,CASSQDRLSGEKLFF,TGTGCCAGCAGCCAAGACAGACTTTCGGGGGAAAAACTGTTTTTT
TRBJ2-6,-,-,TRBV5-4,CASSPPGEGNSGANVLTF,TGTGCCAGCAGCCCCCCAGGGGAAGGGAACTCTGGGGCCAACGTCCTGACTTTC
TRBJ1-3,-,-,TRBV25-1,CASSESGGLPSGNTIYF,TGTGCCAGCAGTGAATCAGGTGGCTTACCCTCTGGAAACACCATATATTTT
TRBJ2-3,-,-,TRBV5-4,CASSLSAISRTDTQYF,TGTGCCAGCAGCTTGTCAGCGATCTCGAGGACAGATACGCAGTATTTT
TRBJ2-7,TRBD2,-,TRBV16,CASSQFGRGRYEQYF,TGTGCCAGCAGCCAATTCGGGAGGGGTCGGTACGAGCAGTACTTC
TRBJ2-1,-,-,TRBV28,CASSLIKLGRDRNNEQFF,TGTGCCAGCAGTTTAATTAAGTTAGGGCGGGACCGTAACAATGAGCAGTTCTTC
TRBJ2-1,TRBD2,-,TRBV9,CASSVETSGTNEQFF,TGTGCCAGCAGCGTAGAGACTAGCGGGACGAATGAGCAGTTCTTC
TRBJ2-7,TRBD1,few,TRBV5-5,CASSPGTERVREQYF,TGTGCCAGCAGCCCGGGGACAGAACGAGTGAGGGAGCAGTACTTC